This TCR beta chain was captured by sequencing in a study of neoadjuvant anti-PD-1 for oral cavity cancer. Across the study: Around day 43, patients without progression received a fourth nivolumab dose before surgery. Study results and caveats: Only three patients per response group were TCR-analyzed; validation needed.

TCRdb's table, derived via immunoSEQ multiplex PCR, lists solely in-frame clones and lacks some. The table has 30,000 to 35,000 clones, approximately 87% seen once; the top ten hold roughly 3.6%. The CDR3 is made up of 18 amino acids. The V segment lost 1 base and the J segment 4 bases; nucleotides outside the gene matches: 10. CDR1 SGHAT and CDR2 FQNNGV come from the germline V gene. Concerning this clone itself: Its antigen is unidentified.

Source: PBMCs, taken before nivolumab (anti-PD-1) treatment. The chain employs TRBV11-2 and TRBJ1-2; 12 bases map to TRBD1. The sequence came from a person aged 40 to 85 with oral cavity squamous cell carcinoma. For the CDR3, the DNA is TGTGCCAGCAGCTTAGCAATCCCCGGGACAGGGGGCATCTATGGCTACACCTTC. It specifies CASSLAIPGTGGIYGYTF.